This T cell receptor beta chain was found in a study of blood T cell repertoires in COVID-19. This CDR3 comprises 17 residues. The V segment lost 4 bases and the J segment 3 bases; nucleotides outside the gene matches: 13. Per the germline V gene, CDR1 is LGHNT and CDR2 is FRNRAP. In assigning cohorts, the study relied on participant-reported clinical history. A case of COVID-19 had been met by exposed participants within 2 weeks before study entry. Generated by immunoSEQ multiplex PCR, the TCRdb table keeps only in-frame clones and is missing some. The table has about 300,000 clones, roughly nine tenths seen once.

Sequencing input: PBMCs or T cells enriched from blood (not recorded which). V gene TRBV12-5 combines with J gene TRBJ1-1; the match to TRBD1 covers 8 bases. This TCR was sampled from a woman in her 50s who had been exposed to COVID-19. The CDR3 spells CASGSTGEVFDDTEAFF. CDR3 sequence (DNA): TGTGCTAGTGGTTCGACAGGGGAAGTTTTCGATGACACTGAAGCTTTCTTT.